This T cell receptor beta chain was recovered during a study of response to subunit inactivated influenza vaccine. TCRdb called the RT-PCR reads again in MiXCR, with one record for every CDR3 protein. Of 590,000 or so distinct CDR3 sequences detected, approximately 14% appear once; the ten largest clones hold approximately 7.6%. Regarding the study as a whole: Authors suggested that a seasonal influenza vaccination recruits few new T cells each time.

Concerning this clonotype itself: Its antigen is undetermined.

Trimming at V came to 1 base and at J to 0 bases, leaving 2 bases not matched to a gene. From germline, CDR1 is MNHEY and CDR2 SMNVEV (reference sequence). The CDR3 is 15 amino acids. This chain connects TRBV27 to TRBJ2-5, with 7 bases fitting TRBD2. The sample here was PBMCs from blood, taken about 14 days before vaccination. The source is a middle-aged man who received an inactivated influenza vaccine. This CDR3 reads CASSLWAGDQETQYF. CDR3 nucleotides: TGTGCCAGCAGTTTATGGGCGGGAGACCAAGAGACCCAGTACTTC.